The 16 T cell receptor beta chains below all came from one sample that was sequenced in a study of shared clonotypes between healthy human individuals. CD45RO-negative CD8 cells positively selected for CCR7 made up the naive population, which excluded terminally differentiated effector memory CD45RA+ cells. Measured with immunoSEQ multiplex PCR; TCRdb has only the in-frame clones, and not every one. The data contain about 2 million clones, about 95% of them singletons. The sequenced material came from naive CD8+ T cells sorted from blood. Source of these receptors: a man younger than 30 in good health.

This CDR3 reads CATSRDQEGGYGYTF. The CDR3 coding sequence is TGTGCCACCAGCAGAGATCAGGAAGGGGGCTATGGCTACACCTTC. The chain uses TRBV15 and TRBJ1-2; possible D gene TRBD1, 6 bases. Trimming removed 0 bases from V and 4 bases from J, with 12 bases in between. Looked up from germline, CDR1 is LNHNV and CDR2 is YYDKDF (reference sequence). The CDR3 spans 15 residues. Looking up the rest from reference TRBV15 and TRBJ1-2 gives the full variable domain: DAMVIQNPRYQVTQFGKPVTLSCSQTLNHNVMYWYQQKSSQAPKLLFHYYDKDFNNEADTPDNFQSRRPNTSFCFLDIRSPGLGDTAMYLCATSRDQEGGYGYTFGSGTRLTVV.

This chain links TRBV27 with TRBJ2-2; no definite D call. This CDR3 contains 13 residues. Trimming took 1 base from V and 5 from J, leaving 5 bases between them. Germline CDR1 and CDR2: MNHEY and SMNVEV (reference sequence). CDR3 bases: TGTGCCAGCAGTTTATACCTGACCGGGGAGCTGTTTTTT. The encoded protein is CASSLYLTGELFF.

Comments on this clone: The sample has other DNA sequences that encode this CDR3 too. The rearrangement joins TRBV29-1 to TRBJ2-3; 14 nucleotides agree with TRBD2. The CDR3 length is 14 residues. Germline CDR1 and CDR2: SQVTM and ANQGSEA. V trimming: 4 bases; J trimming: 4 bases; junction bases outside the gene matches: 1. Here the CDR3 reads CSVVGLAGADTQYF. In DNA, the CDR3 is TGCAGCGTTGTGGGACTAGCGGGAGCAGATACGCAGTATTTT.

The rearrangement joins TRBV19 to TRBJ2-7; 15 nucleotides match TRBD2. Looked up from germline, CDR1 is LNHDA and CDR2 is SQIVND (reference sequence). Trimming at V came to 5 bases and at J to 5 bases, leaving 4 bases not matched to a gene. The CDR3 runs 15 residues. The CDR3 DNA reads TGTGCCAGTAGTCTCGGACTAGCGGGAGGGGACGAGCAGTACTTC. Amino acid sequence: CASSLGLAGGDEQYF.

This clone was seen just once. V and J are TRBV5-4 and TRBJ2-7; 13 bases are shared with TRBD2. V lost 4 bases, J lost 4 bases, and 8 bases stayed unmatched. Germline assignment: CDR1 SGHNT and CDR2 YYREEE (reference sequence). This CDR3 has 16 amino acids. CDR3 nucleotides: TGTGCCAGCAGCGAGGGACTAGCGGGGAAATCGTACGAGCAGTACTTC. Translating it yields CASSEGLAGKSYEQYF.

Here the CDR3 DNA reads TGTGCCAGCAGTACGGTCCTAGCGGGGGGAGAAGAGACCCAGTACTTC. Protein: CASSTVLAGGEETQYF. The genes are TRBV27 and TRBJ2-5; TRBD2 matches at 11 bases. The length of the CDR3 is 16 residues. Trimming at V came to 5 bases and at J to 3 bases, leaving 8 bases not matched to a gene. Germline V lookup: CDR1 MNHEY, CDR2 SMNVEV (reference sequence).

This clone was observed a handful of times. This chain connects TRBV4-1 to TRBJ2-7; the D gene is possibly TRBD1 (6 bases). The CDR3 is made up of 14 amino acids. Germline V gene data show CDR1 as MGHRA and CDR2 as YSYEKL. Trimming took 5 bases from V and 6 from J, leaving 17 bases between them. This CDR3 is CASSWRTDTGEQYF. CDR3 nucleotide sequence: TGCGCCAGCAGCTGGCGGACAGACACGGGCGAGCAGTACTTC.

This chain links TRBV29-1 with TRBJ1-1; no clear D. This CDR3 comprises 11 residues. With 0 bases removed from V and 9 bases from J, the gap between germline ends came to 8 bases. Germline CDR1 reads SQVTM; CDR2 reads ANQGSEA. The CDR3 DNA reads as TGCAGCGTTGAAGATACGGGGAAAGCTTTCTTT. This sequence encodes CSVEDTGKAFF.

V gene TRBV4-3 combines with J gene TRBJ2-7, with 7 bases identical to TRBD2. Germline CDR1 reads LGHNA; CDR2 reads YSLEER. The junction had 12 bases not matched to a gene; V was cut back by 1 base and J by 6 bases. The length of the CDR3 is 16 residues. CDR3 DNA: TGCGCCAGCAGCCAAGTAATAACGGGAGGAATCCGCGAGCAGTACTTC. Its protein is CASSQVITGGIREQYF.

CDR3 sequence reads: CASTPQGEGYEQYF. CDR3 bases: TGTGCCAGCACCCCTCAGGGGGAAGGCTACGAGCAGTACTTC. The chain has TRBV27 and TRBJ2-7; TRBD1 matches 7 bases. The germline V gene encodes CDR1 MNHEY and CDR2 SMNVEV (reference sequence). V dropped 7 bases and J dropped 3; count of bases not matched to a gene: 9. CDR3 length: 14 amino acids.

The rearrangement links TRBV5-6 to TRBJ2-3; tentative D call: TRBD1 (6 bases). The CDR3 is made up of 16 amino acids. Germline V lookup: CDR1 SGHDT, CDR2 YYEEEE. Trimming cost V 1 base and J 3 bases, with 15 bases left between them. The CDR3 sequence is CASSLYVTGFTDTQYF. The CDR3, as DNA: TGTGCCAGCAGCTTGTACGTCACAGGGTTTACAGATACGCAGTATTTT.

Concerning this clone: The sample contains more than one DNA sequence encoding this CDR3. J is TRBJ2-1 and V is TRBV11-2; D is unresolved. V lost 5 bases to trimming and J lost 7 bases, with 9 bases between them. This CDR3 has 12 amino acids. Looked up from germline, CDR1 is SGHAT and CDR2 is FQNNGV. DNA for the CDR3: TGTGCCAGCAGCCTCTCGGGTAATGAGCAGTTCTTC. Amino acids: CASSLSGNEQFF.

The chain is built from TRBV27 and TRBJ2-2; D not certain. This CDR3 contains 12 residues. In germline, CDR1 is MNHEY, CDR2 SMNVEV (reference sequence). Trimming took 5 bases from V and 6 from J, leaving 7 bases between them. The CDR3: CASSNRAGELFF. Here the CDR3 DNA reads TGTGCCAGCAGTAACAGAGCCGGGGAGCTGTTTTTT.

The chain's CDR3 is CASSQEAGELFF. CDR3 DNA: TGCGCCAGCAGCCAAGAAGCCGGGGAGCTGTTTTTT. The chain combines TRBV4-1 with TRBJ2-2; the D is unclear. The ends were cut back, 0 bases at V and 6 bases at J, with 2 bases in the middle. The CDR3 spans 12 residues. CDR1 is MGHRA and CDR2 is YSYEKL in the germline V gene.

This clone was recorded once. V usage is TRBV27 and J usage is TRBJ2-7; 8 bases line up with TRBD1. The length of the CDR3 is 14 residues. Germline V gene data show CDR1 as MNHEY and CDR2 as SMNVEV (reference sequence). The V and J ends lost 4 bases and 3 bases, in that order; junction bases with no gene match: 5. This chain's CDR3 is CASSSLDRVYEQYF. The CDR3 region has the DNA TGTGCCAGCAGTTCCTTGGACAGGGTCTACGAGCAGTACTTC.

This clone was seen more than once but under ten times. CDR3: CATSRPAANTEAFF. The CDR3 DNA follows: TGTGCCACCAGCAGACCTGCAGCGAACACTGAAGCTTTCTTT. The chain is built from TRBV15 and TRBJ1-1; D is ambiguous. Germline CDR1 is LNHNV and CDR2 is YYDKDF (reference sequence). Trimming pared 2 bases from V and 1 base from J, leaving 8 bases between. The CDR3 has 14 residues.